This passage covers 27 T cell receptor beta chains from one sample sequenced in a study of memory CD4+ T cells and cytomegalovirus serostatus. Single viable CD3+CD4+CD8-CD45RO+ cells were sorted as the memory CD4+ T cells. Here immunoSEQ multiplex PCR was the method, and the copy in TCRdb shows in-frame clones only, minus some. The table has about 50,000 clones, 70% to 85% seen once. Source material: memory CD4+ T cells from blood. These receptors all come from an adult in good health and CMV-seronegative.

The J gene is TRBJ1-1, the V gene TRBV19; 9 bases agree with TRBD1. The CDR3 has 13 residues. Germline CDR1 and CDR2: LNHDA and SQIVND (reference sequence). The ends lost 7 bases at V and 3 bases at J; junction bases unmatched: 3. The CDR3 coding sequence is TGTGCCAGTAAACAGGGGGCCTACACTGAAGCTTTCTTT. Protein sequence: CASKQGAYTEAFF.

This chain joins TRBV18 and TRBJ1-1, with 12 bases fitting TRBD1. Trimming removed 4 bases from V and 11 bases from J; junction bases left unmatched: 5. This CDR3 has 13 amino acids. Germline V gives CDR1 KGHSH, CDR2 LQKENI. CDR3 sequence reads: CASSQWDRGHAFF. Here the CDR3 DNA reads TGTGCCAGCTCACAATGGGACAGGGGGCACGCTTTCTTT.

The gene calls are TRBV2 and TRBJ1-2; 8 bases are shared with TRBD1. Looked up from germline, CDR1 is SNHLY and CDR2 is FYNNEI. The CDR3 spans 12 residues. V lost 8 bases and J lost 4; bases outside the gene matches: 3. CDR3 sequence reads: CASATGGYGYTF. The CDR3 DNA follows: TGTGCCAGCGCAACAGGGGGCTATGGCTACACCTTC.

V usage is TRBV25-1 and J usage is TRBJ1-2, with D uncertain. In germline, CDR1 is MGHDK, CDR2 SYGVNS. Trimming took off 3 bases at V and 3 bases at J, with 8 bases between the two ends. The CDR3 covers 13 residues. The CDR3 protein is CASSDPPDYGYTF. CDR3 DNA sequence: TGTGCCAGCAGTGACCCGCCGGACTATGGCTACACCTTC.

The chain links TRBV5-5 to TRBJ1-5; D uncertain. This CDR3 contains 13 residues. V lost 0 bases, J lost 8 bases, and 9 bases lay in between. Germline V CDR1 and CDR2: SGHKS, YYEKEE (reference sequence). As DNA, the CDR3 is TGTGCCAGCAGCTTGGCGGCCGAGGAGCCCCAGCATTTT. Translated, it gives CASSLAAEEPQHF.

This clone appeared a single time. The chain carries TRBV27 and TRBJ2-3, with D possibly TRBD1 on 6 matching bases. Per germline, CDR1 MNHEY and CDR2 SMNVEV (reference sequence). This CDR3 comprises 13 residues. V was clipped by 5 bases and J by 4 bases, with 10 bases between them. In DNA form, the CDR3 reads TGTGCCAGCAGTACAGGGAGAGCAGATACGCAGTATTTT. Translation: CASSTGRADTQYF.

J is TRBJ2-7 and V is TRBV6-5, with D perhaps matching TRBD2 (5 bases). The V and J ends lost 6 bases and 3 bases respectively, with 12 bases between them. CDR3 length equals 13 residues. Germline loops: CDR1 MNHEY, CDR2 SVGAGI. CDR3 protein: CASSPGLRYEQYF. CDR3 nucleotide sequence: TGTGCCAGCAGCCCCGGACTCCGCTACGAGCAGTACTTC.

The rearrangement links TRBV29-1 to TRBJ1-2, with TRBD1 as a possible D gene (5 bases). V lost 2 bases and J 8 bases, leaving 9 bases between the germline ends. Germline V CDR1 and CDR2: SQVTM, ANQGSEA. This CDR3 contains 11 residues. The chain's CDR3 is CSVEQGGGYTF. The CDR3 DNA sequence: TGCAGCGTTGAACAGGGCGGCGGCTACACCTTC.

This chain joins TRBV7-9 and TRBJ1-5; 8 nucleotides align to TRBD1. The CDR3 consists of 13 residues. The V segment lost 5 bases and the J segment 5 bases; nucleotides outside the gene matches: 2. Germline V gene sequence: CDR1 SEHNR, CDR2 FQNEAQ (reference sequence). The CDR3, as DNA: TGTGCCAGCAGCCCGACAGGGGATCAGCCCCAGCATTTT. It is translated as CASSPTGDQPQHF.

This clone was found a few times. J is TRBJ1-2 and V is TRBV14; D ambiguous. The V gene's germline CDR1 is SGHDN and CDR2 FVKESK. The V end lost 3 bases, the J end lost 6 bases, and 17 bases lay between the germline ends. The CDR3 contains 15 residues. CDR3 DNA: TGTGCCAGCAGCCACGACAAGGTTGGCGAACATGGCTACACCTTC. Its protein product is CASSHDKVGEHGYTF.

The J gene is TRBJ1-3, the V gene TRBV6-1; 8 bases line up with TRBD1. CDR3 length: 17 residues. V lost 2 bases to trimming and J lost 4 bases; unmatched junction nucleotides: 10. The germline gives CDR1 MNHNS, CDR2 SASEGT. The DNA for the CDR3 is TGTGCCAGCAGTGAAAGGGAGTTCAGGGGGCTAGGAAACACCATATATTTT. Protein product: CASSEREFRGLGNTIYF.

The rearrangement links TRBV29-1 to TRBJ1-4; D might be TRBD1 (6 bases). The ends were cut back, 4 bases at V and 8 bases at J, with 20 bases in the middle. CDR3 length equals 15 residues. In germline, CDR1 is SQVTM, CDR2 ANQGSEA. The CDR3 sequence: CSVVWGLGYEEKLFF. The CDR3 DNA is TGCAGCGTTGTATGGGGGCTGGGGTACGAGGAAAAACTGTTTTTT.

A single count supports this clone. DNA for the CDR3: TGTGCCAGCTCACCAGGGACTAGCGGGGGGGTTATCAACGATACGCAGTATTTT. This codes for CASSPGTSGGVINDTQYF. The rearrangement joins TRBV18 to TRBJ2-3; 16 bases are a match to TRBD2. Trimming removed 2 bases from V and 6 bases from J; junction bases left unmatched: 8. Germline V lookup: CDR1 KGHSH, CDR2 LQKENI. This CDR3 is built from 18 residues.

The chain carries TRBV5-1 and TRBJ1-1; 8 nucleotides line up with TRBD1. CDR3 length: 15 residues. Trimming cost V 4 bases and J 6 bases; bases outside gene matches: 11. Germline lookup yields CDR1 SGHRS and CDR2 YFSETQ. The CDR3 DNA reads as TGCGCCAGCAGCGAGAGAACAGGGGGGAATCCTGAAGCTTTCTTT. This gives the protein CASSERTGGNPEAFF.

The gene calls are TRBV6-1 and TRBJ1-6, with D possibly TRBD1 on 5 matching bases. With 8 bases removed from V and 6 bases from J, the gap between germline ends came to 14 bases. There are 14 residues in the CDR3. Germline V CDR1 and CDR2: MNHNS, SASEGT. The CDR3 reads CASGGRSFNSPLHF. CDR3 DNA: TGTGCCAGCGGGGGGAGAAGCTTTAATTCACCCCTCCACTTT.

V and J are TRBV5-1 and TRBJ2-2; D call uncertain. Germline CDR1 and CDR2: SGHRS and YFSETQ. The CDR3 extends over 13 amino acids. V was shortened by 3 bases and J by 6 bases, with 9 bases between the two germline ends. The CDR3 nucleotides read TGCGCCAGCAGCTCGTATGAAGCCGGGGAGCTGTTTTTT. It codes for CASSSYEAGELFF.

This clone was counted only a few times. V is TRBV6-1 and J is TRBJ2-7, with D possibly being TRBD1 (6 bases). Trimming removed 8 bases from V and 0 bases from J, with 17 bases in between. This CDR3 region has 15 residues. CDR1 MNHNS and CDR2 SASEGT come from the germline V gene. CDR3 loop: CASFQFLRGSYEQYF. DNA for the CDR3: TGTGCCAGCTTTCAGTTCCTCAGGGGCTCCTACGAGCAGTACTTC.

This chain connects TRBV2 to TRBJ2-1, with D possibly being TRBD2 (5 bases). The ends were cut back, 4 bases at V and 4 bases at J, with 11 bases in the middle. CDR1 SNHLY and CDR2 FYNNEI come from the germline V gene. The CDR3 is 14 residues long. The CDR3 is CASSGPRTYNEQFF. DNA of the CDR3: TGTGCCAGCAGTGGGCCCCGGACTTACAATGAGCAGTTCTTC.

The chain employs TRBV5-1 and TRBJ2-3; D unclear. The CDR3 contains 15 residues. Germline V gene lookup returns CDR1 SGHRS and CDR2 YFSETQ. Between the trimmed V and J ends, which lost 0 bases and 0 bases, there was a span of 8 bases. The CDR3 DNA reads as TGCGCCAGCAGCTTGGAGTCAGCTAGCACAGATACGCAGTATTTT. The encoded protein is CASSLESASTDTQYF.

This clone was seen a few times. The chain employs TRBV5-1 and TRBJ1-3; D is unclear. Germline CDR1 and CDR2: SGHRS and YFSETQ. The CDR3 spans 12 residues. Trimming stripped 6 bases from V and 3 bases from J, with 7 bases between. The CDR3 sequence is CASNGDGNTIYF. The CDR3 nucleotides are TGCGCCAGCAACGGGGATGGAAACACCATATATTTT.

V and J are TRBV19 and TRBJ1-4; 12 positions agree with TRBD1. V was pared by 10 bases and J by 6 bases, with 9 bases of the junction left unmatched. Looked up from germline, CDR1 is LNHDA and CDR2 is SQIVND (reference sequence). CDR3 length equals 15 residues. This CDR3 reads CATRGQGARDEKLFF. Written as DNA, the CDR3 is TGTGCCACCAGGGGACAGGGGGCACGGGATGAAAAACTGTTTTTT.

The chain joins TRBV10-3 to TRBJ1-2; D not resolved. The CDR3 covers 11 residues. CDR1 ENHRY and CDR2 SYGVKD come from the germline V gene. V was pared by 2 bases and J by 7 bases, with 5 bases between. The CDR3 region has the DNA TGTGCCATCAGTGAGCTTAGTGGCTACACCTTC. Protein product: CAISELSGYTF.

The CDR3 coding sequence is TGTGCCAGCAGCTTTGTGGATACGCAGTATTTT. Protein product: CASSFVDTQYF. The rearrangement joins TRBV7-9 to TRBJ2-3; D gene uncertain. Germline CDR1 SEHNR, CDR2 FQNEAQ (reference sequence). The CDR3 spans 11 residues. Trimming took 3 bases from V and 6 from J, leaving 4 bases between them. The whole variable domain, filled in from reference TRBV7-9 and TRBJ2-3, reads DTGVSQNPRHKITKRGQNVTFRCDPISEHNRLYWYRQTLGQGPEFLTYFQNEAQLEKSRLLSDRFSAERPKGSFSTLEIQRTEQGDSAMYLCASSFVDTQYFGPGTRLTVL.

The V and J genes are TRBV27 and TRBJ1-5; no clear D gene. The CDR3 length is 13 residues. Germline CDR1 and CDR2: MNHEY and SMNVEV (reference sequence). The V end was cut by 7 bases, the J end by 2 bases, with 9 bases between. The chain's CDR3 is CASTQAGNQPQHF. For the CDR3, the DNA is TGTGCCAGCACCCAGGCGGGCAATCAGCCCCAGCATTTT.

The chain has TRBV19 and TRBJ2-7; 8 nucleotides agree with TRBD2. Germline assignment: CDR1 LNHDA and CDR2 SQIVND (reference sequence). The CDR3 extends over 15 amino acids. V shed 3 bases and J 2 bases; nucleotides not matched to a gene: 6. CDR3 loop: CASSIISGGPYEQYF. CDR3 bases: TGTGCCAGTAGTATCATCAGCGGGGGCCCCTACGAGCAGTACTTC.

The chain's CDR3 is CASSLAGGNSPLHF. In DNA, the CDR3 is TGTGCCAGCAGCTTGGCCGGCGGCAATTCACCCCTCCACTTT. The J gene is TRBJ1-6, the V gene TRBV5-6; no clear D gene. Trimming took off 0 bases at V and 7 bases at J, with 8 bases between the two ends. The CDR3 extends over 14 amino acids. Per germline, CDR1 SGHDT and CDR2 YYEEEE.

The chain uses TRBV5-6 and TRBJ1-1, with D perhaps TRBD1 (5 bases). The CDR3 totals 14 residues. V lost 4 bases, J lost 1 base, and 11 bases lay in between. Germline-derived CDR1 and CDR2 are SGHDT and YYEEEE. The CDR3 region is CASSDPQGNTEAFF. CDR3 nucleotides: TGTGCCAGCAGCGACCCTCAGGGGAACACTGAAGCTTTCTTT. Full variable domain (rest looked up from reference TRBV5-6 and TRBJ1-1): DAGVTQSPTHLIKTRGQQVTLRCSPKSGHDTVSWYQQALGQGPQFIFQYYEEEERQRGNFPDRFSGHQFPNYSSELNVNALLLGDSALYLCASSDPQGNTEAFFGQGTRLTVV.